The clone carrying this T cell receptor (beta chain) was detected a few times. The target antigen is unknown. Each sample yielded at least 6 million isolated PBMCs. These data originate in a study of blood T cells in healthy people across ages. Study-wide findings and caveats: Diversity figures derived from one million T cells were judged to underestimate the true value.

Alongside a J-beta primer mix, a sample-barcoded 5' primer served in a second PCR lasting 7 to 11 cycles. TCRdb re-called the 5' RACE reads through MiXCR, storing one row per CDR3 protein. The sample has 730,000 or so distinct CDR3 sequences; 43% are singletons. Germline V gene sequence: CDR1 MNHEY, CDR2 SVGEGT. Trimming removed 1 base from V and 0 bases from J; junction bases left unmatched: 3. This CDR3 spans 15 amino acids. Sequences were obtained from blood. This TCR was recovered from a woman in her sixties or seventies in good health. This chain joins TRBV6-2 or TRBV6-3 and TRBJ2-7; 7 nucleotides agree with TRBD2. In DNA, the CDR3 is TGTGCCAGCAGTTACTTAGCTAGCGGCTCCTACGAGCAGTACTTC. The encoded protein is CASSYLASGSYEQYF.